One sample yielded the 24 T cell receptor beta chains listed below, sequenced in a study of T cell responses to AZD1222 COVID-19 vaccine. The table came from immunoSEQ multiplex PCR; TCRdb's copy has only in-frame clones and leaves some out. The profile shows some 130,000 clones, around 90% of them singletons. The sample consisted of peripheral blood, taken 28 days after the second AZD1222 dose. Source of these receptors: an adult who received the AZD1222 COVID-19 vaccine.

This sequence joins TRBV7-9 and TRBJ1-4, with TRBD1 matching 10 bases. The J segment lost 0 bases and the V segment lost 1 base, leaving 5 bases of the junction unmatched. Germline V gene sequence: CDR1 SEHNR, CDR2 FQNEAQ (reference sequence). This CDR3 has 18 amino acids. This CDR3 is CASSLGWTGGTTNEKLFF. The CDR3 nucleotides are TGTGCCAGCAGCTTAGGTTGGACAGGGGGAACAACTAATGAAAAACTGTTTTTT.

V gene TRBV6-2 or TRBV6-3 combines with J gene TRBJ2-7; 7 bases are a match to TRBD2. J gave up 5 bases and V 5 bases, and 12 bases lay outside the gene matches. Germline V gene sequence: CDR1 MNHEY, CDR2 SVGEGT. This CDR3 region has 15 residues. The CDR3 sequence is CASSRGRGRSNEQYV. CDR3 DNA sequence: TGTGCCAGCAGTCGGGGGAGGGGTCGGTCGAACGAGCAGTACGTC.

This chain connects TRBV18 to TRBJ1-1; no clear D. CDR1 is KGHSH, CDR2 LQKENI, per germline. V was cut by 3 bases and J by 5 bases, with 13 bases left in between. The CDR3 sequence is 14 residues long. The DNA of the CDR3 is TGTGCCAGCTCACCGGCAGTTCTGGGGACTGAAGCTTTCTTT. As protein: CASSPAVLGTEAFF.

The rearrangement joins TRBV29-1 to TRBJ2-7, with D unresolved. The CDR3 is 9 amino acids. CDR1 is SQVTM and CDR2 is ANQGSEA in the germline V gene. The chain's CDR3 is CSWRHEQYV. CDR3 nucleotides: TGCAGTTGGAGACACGAGCAGTACGTC.

This sequence joins TRBV11-3 and TRBJ2-5; D is ambiguous. The CDR3 is 12 amino acids. The germline CDR1 and CDR2 sequences are SGHNT and YENEEA. V lost 5 bases and J lost 1, with 5 bases in between. CDR3 DNA sequence: TGTGCCAGCAGCCCGTCCCAAGAGACCCAGTACTTC. Translating it yields CASSPSQETQYF. Full variable domain (missing parts from reference TRBV11-3 and TRBJ2-5): EAGVVQSPRYKIIEKKQPVAFWCNPISGHNTLYWYLQNLGQGPELLIRYENEEAVDDSQLPKDRFSAERLKGVDSTLKIQPAELGDSAVYLCASSPSQETQYFGPGTRLLVL.

The chain employs TRBV6-4 and TRBJ1-2, with 7 bases matching TRBD1. Germline V gene sequence: CDR1 MRHNA, CDR2 SNTAGT. V shed 0 bases and J 0 bases; nucleotides not matched to a gene: 4. The CDR3 has 16 residues. The CDR3: CASSDSSGTANYGYTF. CDR3 nucleotides: TGTGCCAGCAGTGACTCAAGTGGGACAGCTAACTATGGCTACACCTTC.

The chain combines TRBV5-1 with TRBJ2-3; D is unclear. The CDR3 runs to 14 residues. Germline CDR1 reads SGHRS; CDR2 reads YFSETQ. Trimming took off 0 bases at V and 4 bases at J, with 9 bases between the two ends. CDR3 sequence: CASSLGAESDTQYF. DNA of the CDR3: TGCGCCAGCAGCTTGGGAGCAGAATCAGATACGCAGTATTTT.

This clone has just a few counts. The chain joins TRBV3-1 (or the pseudogene TRBV3-2) to TRBJ2-5; TRBD1 agrees at 7 bases. The CDR3 totals 14 residues. Trimming cost V 8 bases and J 0 bases; bases outside gene matches: 6. Germline lookup yields CDR1 LGHDT and CDR2 YNNKEL (reference sequence). The DNA of the CDR3 is TGTGCCAGCCAGGGACAGCCCTACCAAGAGACCCAGTACTTC. This gives the protein CASQGQPYQETQYF.

The chain couples TRBV6-1 to TRBJ2-7; 7 bases agree with TRBD2. The germline gives CDR1 MNHNS, CDR2 SASEGT. This CDR3 spans 15 amino acids. With V trimmed by 2 bases and J by 6 bases, 10 bases remained unmatched. CDR3: CASSEQDGLGLEQYF. The CDR3 region has the DNA TGTGCCAGCAGTGAACAGGACGGACTAGGGCTCGAGCAGTACTTC.

In nucleotides, the CDR3 is TGTGCCAGCAGCTCCGCTAGACTGACCGGGACAGGGAGGTCTGGAAACACCATATATTTT. Amino acids: CASSSARLTGTGRSGNTIYF. The chain carries TRBV5-8 and TRBJ1-3, with TRBD1 matching over 9 bases. V lost 3 bases and J lost 1; bases outside the gene matches: 17. In germline, CDR1 is SGHTS, CDR2 YDEGEE. The CDR3 extends over 20 amino acids.

The rearrangement links TRBV24-1 to TRBJ2-5; 13 bases are a match to TRBD2. Germline values: CDR1 KGHDR, CDR2 SFDVKD. This CDR3 spans 16 amino acids. The V and J ends lost 6 bases and 1 base, in that order; junction bases with no gene match: 4. The CDR3 sequence is CATSTTSGGSQETQYF. The CDR3 bases are TGTGCCACCAGTACGACTAGCGGGGGGTCCCAAGAGACCCAGTACTTC.

This sequence joins TRBV14 and TRBJ1-6; no clear D gene. The length of the CDR3 is 15 residues. Germline CDR1 and CDR2: SGHDN and FVKESK. The V end lost 0 bases, the J end lost 7 bases, and 10 bases lay between the germline ends. CDR3 amino acids: CASSQDQIGNSPLHF. In nucleotides, the CDR3 is TGTGCCAGCAGCCAAGACCAGATCGGAAATTCACCCCTCCACTTT.

This CDR3 reads CASSPDSLYNYGYTF. DNA of the CDR3: TGTGCCAGCAGCCCGGACAGCCTTTATAACTATGGCTACACCTTC. The V call is TRBV7-9, the J call TRBJ1-2, with D perhaps TRBD1 (6 bases). Looked up from germline, CDR1 is SEHNR and CDR2 is FQNEAQ (reference sequence). This CDR3 is built from 15 residues. Trimming cost V 5 bases and J 1 base, with 14 bases left between them.

The chain has TRBV5-1 and TRBJ2-3; 7 bases align to TRBD2. CDR1 and CDR2 from the germline V gene are SGHRS and YFSETQ. The CDR3 is made up of 16 amino acids. Trimming cost V 0 bases and J 2 bases; bases outside gene matches: 6. In DNA form, the CDR3 reads TGCGCCAGCAGCTTGGCTCAGCGGGAAGACACAGATACGCAGTATTTT. As protein: CASSLAQREDTDTQYF.

The chain carries TRBV6-2 or TRBV6-3 and TRBJ2-5; 8 bases are a match to TRBD2. V trimming: 4 bases; J trimming: 4 bases; junction bases outside the gene matches: 8. This CDR3 is built from 15 residues. CDR1 MNHEY and CDR2 SVGEGT come from the germline V gene. The CDR3 sequence: CASSSTPAGAETQYF. As DNA, the CDR3 is TGTGCCAGCAGTTCCACTCCAGCGGGAGCAGAGACCCAGTACTTC.

J is TRBJ1-1 and V is TRBV25-1, with a possible D match to TRBD1 (5 bases). The ends were cut back, 1 base at V and 1 base at J, with 16 bases in the middle. The CDR3 contains 17 residues. Per the germline V gene, CDR1 is MGHDK and CDR2 is SYGVNS. CDR3: CASSELGSGQPNTEAFF. For the CDR3, the DNA is TGTGCCAGCAGTGAATTGGGGTCGGGGCAGCCGAACACTGAAGCTTTCTTT. Filled out from reference TRBV25-1 and TRBJ1-1, the complete variable domain reads EADIYQTPRYLVIGTGKKITLECSQTMGHDKMYWYQQDPGMELHLIHYSYGVNSTEKGDLSSESTVSRIRTEHFPLTLESARPSHTSQYLCASSELGSGQPNTEAFFGQGTRLTVV.

The genes are TRBV5-1 and TRBJ2-6; D call uncertain. Trimming cost V 0 bases and J 0 bases, with 7 bases left between them. From germline, CDR1 is SGHRS and CDR2 YFSETQ. CDR3 size: 16 residues. CDR3 nucleotide sequence: TGCGCCAGCAGCTTGGGAACAGCCTCTGGGGCCAACGTCCTGACTTTC. This gives the protein CASSLGTASGANVLTF.

V is TRBV5-4 and J is TRBJ2-1; weak D call: TRBD1 (6 bases). Germline V gene lookup returns CDR1 SGHNT and CDR2 YYREEE (reference sequence). V gave up 0 bases and J gave up 7 bases, with 11 bases separating them. The length of the CDR3 is 14 residues. Here the CDR3 reads CASSLVGQRNEQFF. The DNA of the CDR3 is TGTGCCAGCAGCTTGGTTGGACAGAGGAATGAGCAGTTCTTC.

The CDR3: CASSMRGQGLTNEKLFF. As DNA, the CDR3 is TGTGCCAGCAGCATGAGGGGACAGGGTTTAACTAATGAAAAACTGTTTTTT. The rearrangement links TRBV11-2 to TRBJ1-4; the match to TRBD1 covers 9 bases. V lost 5 bases, J lost 1 base, and 8 bases stayed unmatched. The CDR3 is 17 residues long. CDR1 is SGHAT and CDR2 is FQNNGV in the germline V gene.

The genes are TRBV12-3 or TRBV12-4 and TRBJ1-2, with D possibly TRBD1 on 5 matching bases. The CDR3 runs to 13 residues. The V gene lost 7 bases and the J gene lost 5 bases, with 14 bases spanning the gap. This CDR3 is CASNTPGRYGYTF. The DNA of the CDR3 is TGTGCCAGCAACACCCCAGGGAGGTATGGCTACACCTTC.

The CDR3 sequence: CASGWDGNTEAFF. The CDR3 coding sequence is TGTGCCAGCGGCTGGGACGGGAACACTGAAGCTTTCTTT. This chain joins TRBV12-3 or TRBV12-4 and TRBJ1-1, with D possibly being TRBD1 (5 bases). The CDR3 extends over 13 amino acids. V lost 8 bases and J lost 1, with 11 bases in between.

The rearrangement uses TRBV18 and TRBJ1-1; D ambiguous. Per the germline V gene, CDR1 is KGHSH and CDR2 is LQKENI. The CDR3 has 14 amino acids. The V end was cut by 3 bases, the J end by 5 bases, with 13 bases between. The CDR3 coding sequence is TGTGCCAGCTCACCGGTACGGGTGGAGACTGAAGCTTTCTTT. Its protein is CASSPVRVETEAFF.

The rearrangement links TRBV6-5 to TRBJ1-1, with D unresolved. CDR3 length: 13 amino acids. Germline CDR1 is MNHEY and CDR2 is SVGAGI. The CDR3 DNA follows: TGTGCTTTCCCCATTGGGCCGAACACTGAAGCTTTCTTT. Amino acids: CAFPIGPNTEAFF.

This clone has only one observation. The chain has TRBV6-5 and TRBJ1-2; unclear D gene. The germline V gene has CDR1 MNHEY and CDR2 SVGAGI. Trimming removed 5 bases from V and 7 bases from J, with 11 bases in between. This CDR3 spans 12 amino acids. CDR3 sequence reads: CASSNTAGGYTF. CDR3 nucleotide sequence: TGTGCCAGCAGTAACACGGCGGGTGGCTACACCTTC.